Sequencing of this TCR beta chain was carried out in a study of T-cell memory formation after mild COVID-19. General study points: Chiefly within CM and EM were the contracting CD4+ clones; CD8+ ones were within EMRA.

TCRdb reprocessed the 5' RACE reads via MiXCR and lists one record per CDR3 protein. The data show about 620,000 distinct CDR3 sequences, about a sixth seen once. Worth noting for this clonotype: Its cognate antigen is unknown.

This CDR3 region has 15 residues. Germline V gene lookup returns CDR1 SGHRS and CDR2 YFSETQ. Trimming cost V 6 bases and J 8 bases; bases outside gene matches: 11. The chain couples TRBV5-1 to TRBJ2-1; 10 bases line up with TRBD2. What was sequenced was PBMCs or a T cell subset sorted from them (not recorded which). This TCR was recovered from an adult woman who had mild COVID-19 (a few samples of this study predate the infection). Cell type and time point are not known. CDR3 loop: CASTRGSGRIHEQFF. The CDR3, as DNA: TGCGCCAGCACCCGGGGTAGCGGGAGGATCCATGAGCAGTTCTTC. Full variable domain (remainder filled in from reference TRBV5-1 and TRBJ2-1): KAGVTQTPRYLIKTRGQQVTLSCSPISGHRSVSWYQQTPGQGLQFLFEYFSETQRNKGNFPGRFSGRQFSNSRSEMNVSTLELGDSALYLCASTRGSGRIHEQFFGPGTRLTVL.